This T cell receptor beta chain was recorded in a study of blood T cell repertoires in COVID-19. Looking at the study overall: Recovery among Cohort 3 donors was established by two negative PCRs, clearance, or symptom resolution. Sites across the United States, Italy and Spain contributed samples from acute and convalescent COVID-19.

As processed by the authors: Amplification with reference gene primers provided the estimates of nucleated cell counts. Produced via immunoSEQ multiplex PCR; TCRdb's table is partial and in-frame only. V and J calls and clone size follow that table, whereas D and trimming were derived from the DNA. Of 250,000 to 350,000 clones detected, approximately 90% appear once; the ten largest clones hold under 2.5%. Regarding this clone: Within the sample, other DNA sequences also encode this same CDR3.

Cohorts were determined from participant-reported clinical history. The length of the CDR3 is 13 residues. V dropped 7 bases and J dropped 1 base, with 10 bases sitting between them. CDR1 is MGHDK and CDR2 is SYGVNS in the germline V gene. The chain recombines TRBV25-1 with TRBJ1-1; possibly TRBD1 for D (6 bases). The receptor comes from a woman in her sixties in a cohort exposed to, infected with or recovered from COVID-19 (not recorded which). The specimen was PBMCs or T cells enriched from blood (not recorded which). The CDR3: CASTLGGNTEAFF. Here the CDR3 DNA reads TGTGCCAGCACTCTAGGGGGGAACACTGAAGCTTTCTTT.